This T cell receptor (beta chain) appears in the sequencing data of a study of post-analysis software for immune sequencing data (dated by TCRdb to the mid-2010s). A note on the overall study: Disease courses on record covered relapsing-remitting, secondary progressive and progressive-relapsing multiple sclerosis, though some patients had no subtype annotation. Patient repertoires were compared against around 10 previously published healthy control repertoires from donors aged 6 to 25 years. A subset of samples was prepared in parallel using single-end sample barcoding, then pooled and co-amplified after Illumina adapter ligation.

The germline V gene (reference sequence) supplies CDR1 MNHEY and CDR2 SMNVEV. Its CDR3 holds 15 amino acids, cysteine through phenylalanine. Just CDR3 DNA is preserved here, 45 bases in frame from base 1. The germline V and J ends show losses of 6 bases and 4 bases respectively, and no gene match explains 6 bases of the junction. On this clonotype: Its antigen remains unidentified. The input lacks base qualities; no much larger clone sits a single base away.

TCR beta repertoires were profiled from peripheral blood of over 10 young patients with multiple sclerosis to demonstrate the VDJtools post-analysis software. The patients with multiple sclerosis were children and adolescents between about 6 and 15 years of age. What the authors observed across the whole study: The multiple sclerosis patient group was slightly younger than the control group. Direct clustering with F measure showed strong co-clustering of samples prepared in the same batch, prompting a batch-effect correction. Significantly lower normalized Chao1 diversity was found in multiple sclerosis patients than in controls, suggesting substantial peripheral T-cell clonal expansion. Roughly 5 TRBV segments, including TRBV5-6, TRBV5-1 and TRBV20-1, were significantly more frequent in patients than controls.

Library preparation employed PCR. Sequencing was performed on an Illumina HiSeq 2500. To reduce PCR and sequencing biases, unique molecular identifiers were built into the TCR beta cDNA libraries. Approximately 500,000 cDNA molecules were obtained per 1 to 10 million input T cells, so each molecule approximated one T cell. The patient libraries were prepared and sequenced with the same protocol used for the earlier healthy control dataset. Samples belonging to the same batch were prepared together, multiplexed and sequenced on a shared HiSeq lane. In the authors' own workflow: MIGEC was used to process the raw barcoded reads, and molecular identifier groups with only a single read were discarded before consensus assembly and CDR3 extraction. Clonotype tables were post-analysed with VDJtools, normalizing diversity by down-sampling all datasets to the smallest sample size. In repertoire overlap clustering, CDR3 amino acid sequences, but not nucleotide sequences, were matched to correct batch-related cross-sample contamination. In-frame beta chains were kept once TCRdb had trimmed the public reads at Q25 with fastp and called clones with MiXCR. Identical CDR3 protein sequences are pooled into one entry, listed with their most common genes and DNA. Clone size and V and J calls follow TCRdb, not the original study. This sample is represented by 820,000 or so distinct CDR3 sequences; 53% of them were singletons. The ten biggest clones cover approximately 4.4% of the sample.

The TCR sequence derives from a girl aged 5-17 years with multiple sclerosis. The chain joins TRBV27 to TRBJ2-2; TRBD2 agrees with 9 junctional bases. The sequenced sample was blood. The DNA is TGTGCCAGCAGCGCGGGAGGGGCGATCACCGGGGAGCTGTTTTTT. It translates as CASSAGGAITGELFF.